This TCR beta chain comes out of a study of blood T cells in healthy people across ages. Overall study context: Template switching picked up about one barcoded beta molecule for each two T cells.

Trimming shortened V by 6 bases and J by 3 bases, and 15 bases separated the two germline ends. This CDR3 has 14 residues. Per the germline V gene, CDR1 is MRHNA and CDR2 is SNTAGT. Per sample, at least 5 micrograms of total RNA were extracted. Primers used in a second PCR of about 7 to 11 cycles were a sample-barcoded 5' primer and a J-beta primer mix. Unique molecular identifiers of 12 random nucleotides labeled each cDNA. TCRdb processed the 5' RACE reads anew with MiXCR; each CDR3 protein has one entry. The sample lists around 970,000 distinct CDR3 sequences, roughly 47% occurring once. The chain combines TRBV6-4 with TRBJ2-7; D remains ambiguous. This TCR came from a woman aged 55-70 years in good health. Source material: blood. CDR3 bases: TGTGCCAGCAGGCCAGCTAGTAAAGGCTACGAGCAGTACTTC. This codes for CASRPASKGYEQYF.